These 7 T cell receptor beta chains originate from one sample sequenced in a study of regulatory T cells in long-lasting Graves disease (dated by TCRdb to the early 2020s). The library relied on multiplex PCR. Sequencing instrument: Illumina HiSeq 4000. CDR3 regions were amplified by Arm-PCR with iRepertoire HTBI primers to construct TCR beta libraries. Using fastp at Q25 and MiXCR, TCRdb reprocessed the public reads and kept productive beta chains. Every CDR3 protein is listed once, alongside the most common genes and DNA of its rows. Present in this sample are 360,000 or so distinct CDR3 sequences, approximately 25% of which were seen just once. Around 30% of the sample lies in the top ten. Read against the paper, the sample's time point label means: persistent/refractory GD, antithyroid drugs over 5 years with positive TRAb. RNA was extracted from PBMCs in TRIzol for both TCR sequencing and RNA sequencing.

The sample in question was peripheral blood mononuclear cells (PBMCs), obtained when the disease was refractory, from a patient treated with antithyroid drugs. All receptors come from a middle-aged woman with Graves disease. Donor details come from another sample of the same person, matched by shared clones.

This clonotype was counted a few times. The chain couples TRBV11-1 to TRBJ2-2, with 9 bases that match TRBD1. The CDR3 runs to 18 residues. The V gene end was trimmed by 0 bases and the J gene end by 0 bases; junction bases not matched to a gene: 5. Germline CDR1 and CDR2: SGHAT and FQDESV (reference sequence). The CDR3 DNA is TGTGCCAGCAGCTTAGCTCCGGGACAGGGATCGAACACCGGGGAGCTGTTTTTT. It yields the protein CASSLAPGQGSNTGELFF.

This clonotype came up many times. The chain is built from TRBV19 and TRBJ1-5, with D perhaps TRBD1 (5 bases). Germline values: CDR1 LNHDA, CDR2 SQIVND (reference sequence). Between the trimmed V and J ends, which lost 5 bases and 2 bases, there was a span of 13 bases. This CDR3 contains 15 residues. The CDR3 spells CASSRRGDGNQPQHF. The CDR3 coding sequence is TGTGCCAGTAGTCGGCGGGGCGATGGCAATCAGCCCCAGCATTTT.

This clonotype was seen only a few times. This chain uses TRBV24-1 with TRBJ1-5; D is unresolved. The CDR3 covers 13 residues. Germline CDR1 and CDR2: KGHDR and SFDVKD. The germline V and J ends were trimmed by 4 bases and 3 bases, with 6 bases remaining between them. This chain's CDR3 is CATSEGNNQPQHF. The CDR3 DNA is TGTGCCACCAGTGAGGGTAACAATCAGCCCCAGCATTTT.

This sequence joins TRBV19 and TRBJ2-7; 11 nucleotides match TRBD1. Germline loops: CDR1 LNHDA, CDR2 SQIVND (reference sequence). Trimming removed 4 bases from V and 0 bases from J; junction bases left unmatched: 5. The CDR3 totals 16 residues. In DNA, the CDR3 is TGTGCCAGTAGTACCTCCGGGACAGGGGGCTCCTACGAGCAGTACTTC. It encodes CASSTSGTGGSYEQYF.

As regards this clonotype: A clone one base away is much larger, so this may be a read error. CDR3 DNA: TGCAGTACTAGAGGTCGGGAGTGGGACCTCGGATTTGGAGAGACCCAGTACTTC. Protein sequence: CSTRGREWDLGFGETQYF. This chain links TRBV20-1 with TRBJ2-5, with a weak D call TRBD2 (6 bases). The V gene's germline CDR1 is DFQATT and CDR2 SNEGSKA (reference sequence). The CDR3 covers 18 residues.

Points on this clonotype: At one of its ends the junction is not consistent with the germline gene, which may arise from a read error. V usage is TRBV6-1 and J usage is TRBJ2-7; 11 bases are a match to TRBD2. The CDR3 contains 13 residues. The germline V gene encodes CDR1 MNHNS and CDR2 SASEGT. This CDR3 is CAGSTLAGVEQYF. The DNA for the CDR3 is TGTGCCGGCAGCACACTAGCGGGAGTTGAGCAGTACTTC.

Notes on this clonotype: This could be a read error, since a much larger clone is one nucleotide away. The chain has TRBV25-1 and TRBJ1-1; no clear D gene. Germline V gene sequence: CDR1 MGHDK, CDR2 SYGVNS. The CDR3 length is 12 residues. V was pared by 10 bases and J by 4 bases, with 13 bases between. This chain's CDR3 is CANPAWFTEAFF. The CDR3 nucleotides read TGTGCCAATCCCGCTTGGTTCACTGAAGCTTTCTTT.